This T cell receptor beta chain was captured by sequencing in a study of T cell responses to AZD1222 COVID-19 vaccine. Study-level information: Second doses that came at about 4 or about 12 weeks were put together. Whole-study results and caveats: Recipients of two AZD1222 doses showed rising Spike-specific TCR breadth and depth. The number of AZD1222 recipients seropositive at baseline was only 5 to 7. Donors were mostly white British, more females; clonal diversity possibly underestimated.

The CDR3 sequence is 19 residues long. Germline CDR1 is SEHNR and CDR2 is FQNEAQ (reference sequence). The V end lost 4 bases, the J end lost 2 bases, and 23 bases lay between the germline ends. Remarks on this clone: Antigen specificity is unknown.

The assay was immunoSEQ multiplex PCR, and TCRdb's table has in-frame clones only and misses some. In the table there are some 200,000 clones, more than 85% of which are singletons. The rearrangement uses TRBV7-9 and TRBJ2-2, with D perhaps matching TRBD1 (6 bases). The specimen was peripheral blood, collected on day 0 of AZD1222 vaccination. This receptor was identified in an adult in good health. The CDR3 is CASSSRWDTLFSNTGELFF. CDR3 DNA: TGTGCCAGCAGCTCGAGGTGGGACACTTTGTTTAGTAACACCGGGGAGCTGTTTTTT.